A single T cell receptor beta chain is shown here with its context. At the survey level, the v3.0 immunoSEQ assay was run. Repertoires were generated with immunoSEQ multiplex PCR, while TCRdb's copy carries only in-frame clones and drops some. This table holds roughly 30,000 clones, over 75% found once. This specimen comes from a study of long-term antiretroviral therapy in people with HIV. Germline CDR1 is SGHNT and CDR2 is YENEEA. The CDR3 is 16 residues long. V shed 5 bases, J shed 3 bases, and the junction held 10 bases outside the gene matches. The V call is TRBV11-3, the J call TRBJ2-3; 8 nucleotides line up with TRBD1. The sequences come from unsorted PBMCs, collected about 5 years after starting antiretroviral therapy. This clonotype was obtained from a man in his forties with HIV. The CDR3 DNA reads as TGTGCCAGCAGCCGCGGACCGGGACAGGCTACAGATACGCAGTATTTT. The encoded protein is CASSRGPGQATDTQYF.